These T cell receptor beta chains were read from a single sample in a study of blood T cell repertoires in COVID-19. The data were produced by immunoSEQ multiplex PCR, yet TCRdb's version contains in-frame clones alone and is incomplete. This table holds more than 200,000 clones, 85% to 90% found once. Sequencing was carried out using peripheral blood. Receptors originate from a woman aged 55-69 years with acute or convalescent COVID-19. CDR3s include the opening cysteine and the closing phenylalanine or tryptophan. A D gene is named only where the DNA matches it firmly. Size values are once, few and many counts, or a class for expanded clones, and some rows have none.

CDR3 protein: CASSQVNPGMETQYF
CDR3 DNA: TGCGCCAGCAGCCAAGTAAACCCAGGCATGGAGACCCAGTACTTC
clone size: NA
J gene: TRBJ2-5
V gene: TRBV4-1
D gene: NA

CDR3 protein: CASSLAGLTYNEQFF
CDR3 DNA: TGTGCCAGCAGCTTAGCGGGGCTGACCTACAATGAGCAGTTCTTC
clone size: NA
J gene: TRBJ2-1
V gene: TRBV7-2
D gene: NA

CDR3 protein: CASSLGPESDYGYTF
CDR3 DNA: TGTGCCAGCAGCTTGGGACCTGAGAGCGACTATGGCTACACCTTC
clone size: once
J gene: TRBJ1-2
V gene: TRBV5-4
D gene: NA

CDR3 protein: CASKRIEGEAFF
CDR3 DNA: TGTGCCAGCAAGCGGATCGAAGGTGAAGCTTTCTTT
clone size: few
J gene: TRBJ1-1
V gene: TRBV28
D gene: NA

CDR3 protein: CASSRPGQNYGYTF
CDR3 DNA: TGTGCCAGTAGTAGACCGGGACAGAACTATGGCTACACCTTC
clone size: NA
J gene: TRBJ1-2
V gene: TRBV19
D gene: TRBD1

CDR3 protein: CASSRRGSGYTGELFF
CDR3 DNA: TGTGCCAGCAGCCGCCGGGGTAGCGGATACACCGGGGAGCTGTTTTTT
clone size: NA
J gene: TRBJ2-2
V gene: TRBV6-6
D gene: NA

CDR3 protein: CASKRDPLGEQFF
CDR3 DNA: TGTGCCAGCAAGCGGGATCCTTTGGGTGAGCAGTTCTTC
clone size: once
J gene: TRBJ2-1
V gene: TRBV2
D gene: TRBD2

CDR3 protein: CASSGLSASGNTIYF
CDR3 DNA: TGTGCCAGTAGTGGCCTGAGCGCCTCTGGAAACACCATATATTTT
clone size: NA
J gene: TRBJ1-3
V gene: TRBV19
D gene: NA

CDR3 protein: CASSFRRGNTGELFF
CDR3 DNA: TGTGCCAGCAGCTTTCGGAGAGGAAACACCGGGGAGCTGTTTTTT
clone size: NA
J gene: TRBJ2-2
V gene: TRBV7-9
D gene: NA

CDR3 protein: CASSARQGAHGYTF
CDR3 DNA: TGTGCCAGCAGCGCGAGGCAGGGGGCGCATGGCTACACCTTC
clone size: NA
J gene: TRBJ1-2
V gene: TRBV2
D gene: TRBD1

CDR3 protein: CASSLQGQTTNEKLFF
CDR3 DNA: TGTGCCAGCAGTTTACAGGGGCAAACAACTAATGAAAAACTGTTTTTT
clone size: NA
J gene: TRBJ1-4
V gene: TRBV27
D gene: NA

CDR3 protein: CASSFRDRVIDTQYF
CDR3 DNA: TGTGCCAGCAGCTTCCGGGACAGGGTCATAGATACGCAGTATTTT
clone size: NA
J gene: TRBJ2-3
V gene: TRBV5-6
D gene: TRBD1

CDR3 protein: CASSLLRGGMGQPQHF
CDR3 DNA: TGTGCCAGCAGCCTCCTTAGGGGAGGGATGGGTCAGCCCCAGCATTTT
clone size: NA
J gene: TRBJ1-5
V gene: TRBV28
D gene: NA

CDR3 protein: CASSWGSGSDTQYF
CDR3 DNA: TGTGCCAGCAGCTGGGGCTCAGGGTCAGATACGCAGTATTTT
clone size: once
J gene: TRBJ2-3
V gene: TRBV7-9
D gene: NA

CDR3 protein: CASSSEYEQYF
CDR3 DNA: TGTGCCAGCAGTTCGGAGTACGAGCAGTACTTC
clone size: once
J gene: TRBJ2-7
V gene: TRBV28
D gene: NA

CDR3 protein: CASSLLSGGASTDTQYF
CDR3 DNA: TGTGCCAGCAGCCTCTTATCAGGGGGCGCGAGCACAGATACGCAGTATTTT
clone size: NA
J gene: TRBJ2-3
V gene: TRBV5-5
D gene: TRBD1

CDR3 protein: CASSGAPHPGDTQYF
CDR3 DNA: TGTGCCAGCAGCGGCGCTCCTCACCCGGGTGATACGCAGTATTTT
clone size: once
J gene: TRBJ2-3
V gene: TRBV9
D gene: NA

CDR3 protein: CASSPLTGHGTDTQYF
CDR3 DNA: TGTGCTAGCAGCCCTCTCACCGGACACGGCACAGATACGCAGTATTTT
clone size: NA
J gene: TRBJ2-3
V gene: TRBV7-7
D gene: NA

CDR3 protein: CASSEYRGRSSYNEQFF
CDR3 DNA: TGTGCCAGCAGTGAATATAGGGGTCGAAGCTCCTACAATGAGCAGTTCTTC
clone size: NA
J gene: TRBJ2-1
V gene: TRBV6-1
D gene: NA

CDR3 protein: CASSSDIGGKAFF
CDR3 DNA: TGTGCCAGCAGTTCGGACATCGGAGGGAAAGCTTTCTTT
clone size: NA
J gene: TRBJ1-1
V gene: TRBV6-6
D gene: NA

CDR3 protein: CASSQGAGTEAFF
CDR3 DNA: TGCGCCAGCAGCCAAGGGGCGGGAACTGAAGCTTTCTTT
clone size: NA
J gene: TRBJ1-1
V gene: TRBV4-3
D gene: NA

CDR3 protein: CAISESWADNQPQHF
CDR3 DNA: TGTGCCATCAGTGAATCCTGGGCAGACAATCAGCCCCAGCATTTT
clone size: few
J gene: TRBJ1-5
V gene: TRBV10-3
D gene: NA

CDR3 protein: CASRLREGTGELFF
CDR3 DNA: TGTGCCAGCAGGCTCCGGGAGGGCACCGGGGAGCTGTTTTTT
clone size: few
J gene: TRBJ2-2
V gene: TRBV21-1
D gene: NA

CDR3 protein: CASSYRSTSNTEAFF
CDR3 DNA: TGTGCCAGCAGTTATAGATCGACTTCGAACACTGAAGCTTTCTTT
clone size: NA
J gene: TRBJ1-1
V gene: TRBV6-2/TRBV6-3
D gene: NA

CDR3 protein: CASSLRGTGTEAFF
CDR3 DNA: TGTGCCAGCAGCTTGAGAGGGACTGGCACTGAAGCTTTCTTT
clone size: NA
J gene: TRBJ1-1
V gene: TRBV5-5
D gene: NA

CDR3 protein: CASSITGSVTEAFF
CDR3 DNA: TGTGCCAGTAGTATAACAGGGTCCGTTACTGAAGCTTTCTTT
clone size: NA
J gene: TRBJ1-1
V gene: TRBV19
D gene: NA